This T cell receptor (beta chain) was recorded in a study of blood T cell repertoires in COVID-19. Source study methods: It was from reference gene primer amplification that nucleated cell counts were estimated. Clones were sequenced by immunoSEQ multiplex PCR, and TCRdb holds only the in-frame ones, with some missing. The DNA gave D and trimming, while V, J and clone size come from that table. The sample holds fewer than 300,000 clones, approximately 83% seen once. Germline V gene sequence: CDR1 MDHEN, CDR2 SYDVKM. This CDR3 has 16 amino acids. Trimming at V came to 4 bases and at J to 8 bases, leaving 12 bases not matched to a gene.

The specimen sequenced was PBMCs or T cells enriched from blood (not recorded which). The chain recombines TRBV28 with TRBJ1-2; 11 nucleotides align to TRBD1. The source of this sequence is a woman in her twenties or thirties who had recovered from COVID-19. The CDR3 nucleotides read TGTGCCAGCAGTTCGATCGGAGGGACAGGGGGTACGGGCTACACCTTC. Its protein is CASSSIGGTGGTGYTF.